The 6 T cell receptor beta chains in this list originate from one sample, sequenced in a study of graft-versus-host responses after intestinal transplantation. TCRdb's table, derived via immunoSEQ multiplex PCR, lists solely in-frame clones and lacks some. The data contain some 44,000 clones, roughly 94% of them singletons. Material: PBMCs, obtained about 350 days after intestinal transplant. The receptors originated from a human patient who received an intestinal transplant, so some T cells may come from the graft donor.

The CDR3 region has the DNA TGTGCCAGCAGCATCATCCCGACATTCCTCGAGCAGTACTTC. Residues: CASSIIPTFLEQYF. The J gene is TRBJ2-7, the V gene TRBV27; D unclear. The CDR3 is made up of 14 amino acids. V was cut by 6 bases and J by 6 bases, with 18 bases left in between. CDR1 is MNHEY, CDR2 SMNVEV, per germline (reference sequence).

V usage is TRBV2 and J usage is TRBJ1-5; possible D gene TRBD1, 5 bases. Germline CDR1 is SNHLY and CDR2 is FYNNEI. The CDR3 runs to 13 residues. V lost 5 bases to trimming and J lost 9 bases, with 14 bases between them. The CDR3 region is CASSKTALWPQHF. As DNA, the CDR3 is TGTGCCAGCAGTAAGACAGCCTTATGGCCCCAGCATTTT. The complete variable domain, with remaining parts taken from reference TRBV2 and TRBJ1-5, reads EPEVTQTPSHQVTQMGQEVILRCVPISNHLYFYWYRQILGQKVEFLVSFYNNEISEKSEIFDDQFSVERPDGSNFTLKIRSTKLEDSAMYFCASSKTALWPQHFGDGTRLSIL.

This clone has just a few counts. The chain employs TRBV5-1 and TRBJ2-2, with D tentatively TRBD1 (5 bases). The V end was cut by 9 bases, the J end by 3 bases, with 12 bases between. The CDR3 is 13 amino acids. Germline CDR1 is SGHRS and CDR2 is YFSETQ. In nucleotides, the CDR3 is TGCGCCATCCAGGGCGCAGACACCGGGGAGCTGTTTTTT. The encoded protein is CAIQGADTGELFF.

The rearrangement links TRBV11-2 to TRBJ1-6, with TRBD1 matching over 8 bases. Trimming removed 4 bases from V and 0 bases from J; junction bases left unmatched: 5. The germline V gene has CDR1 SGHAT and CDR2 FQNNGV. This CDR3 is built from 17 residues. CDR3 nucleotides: TGTGCCAGCAGCTCAGGGGGCGGGAGCTCCTATAATTCACCCCTCCACTTT. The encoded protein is CASSSGGGSSYNSPLHF.

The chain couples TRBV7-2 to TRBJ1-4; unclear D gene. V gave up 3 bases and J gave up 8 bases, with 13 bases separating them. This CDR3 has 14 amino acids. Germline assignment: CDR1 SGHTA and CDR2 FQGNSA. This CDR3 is CASSLVTSDEKLFF. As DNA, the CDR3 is TGTGCCAGCAGCTTGGTGACCAGCGACGAAAAACTGTTTTTT.

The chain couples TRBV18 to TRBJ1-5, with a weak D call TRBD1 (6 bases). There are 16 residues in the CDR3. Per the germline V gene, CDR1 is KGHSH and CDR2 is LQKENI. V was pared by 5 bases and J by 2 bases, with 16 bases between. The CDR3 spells CASSARGSGGNQPQHF. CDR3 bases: TGTGCCAGCTCAGCGAGGGGGAGCGGGGGCAATCAGCCCCAGCATTTT.